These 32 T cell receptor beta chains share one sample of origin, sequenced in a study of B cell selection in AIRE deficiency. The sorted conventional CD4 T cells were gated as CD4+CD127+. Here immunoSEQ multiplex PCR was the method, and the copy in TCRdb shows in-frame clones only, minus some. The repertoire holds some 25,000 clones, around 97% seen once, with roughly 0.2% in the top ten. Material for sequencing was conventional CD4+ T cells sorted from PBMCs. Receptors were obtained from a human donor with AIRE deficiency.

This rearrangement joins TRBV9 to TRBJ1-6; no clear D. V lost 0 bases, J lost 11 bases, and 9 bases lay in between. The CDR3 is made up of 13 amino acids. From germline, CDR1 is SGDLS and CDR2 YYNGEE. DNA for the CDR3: TGTGCCAGCAGCGTAGAGGCCGGGCCACCCCTCCACTTT. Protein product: CASSVEAGPPLHF.

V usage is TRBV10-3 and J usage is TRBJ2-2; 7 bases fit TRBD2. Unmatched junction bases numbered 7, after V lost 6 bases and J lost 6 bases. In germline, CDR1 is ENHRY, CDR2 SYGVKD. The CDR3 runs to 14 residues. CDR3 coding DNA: TGTGCCATCAGCGCCAGCGGGAAGGCCGGGGAGCTGTTTTTT. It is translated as CAISASGKAGELFF.

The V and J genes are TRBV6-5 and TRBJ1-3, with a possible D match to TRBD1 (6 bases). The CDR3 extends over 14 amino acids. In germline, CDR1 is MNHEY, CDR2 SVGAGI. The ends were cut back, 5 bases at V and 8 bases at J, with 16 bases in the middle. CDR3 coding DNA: TGTGCCAGCAGTCGACAGGACCCGGGGGACACCATATATTTT. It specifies CASSRQDPGDTIYF.

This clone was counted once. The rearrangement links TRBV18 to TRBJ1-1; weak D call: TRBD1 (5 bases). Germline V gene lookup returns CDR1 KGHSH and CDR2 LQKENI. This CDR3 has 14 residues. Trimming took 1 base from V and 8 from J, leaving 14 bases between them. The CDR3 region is CASSPRSDTREAFF. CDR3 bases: TGTGCCAGCTCACCACGGTCGGACACGAGAGAAGCTTTCTTT.

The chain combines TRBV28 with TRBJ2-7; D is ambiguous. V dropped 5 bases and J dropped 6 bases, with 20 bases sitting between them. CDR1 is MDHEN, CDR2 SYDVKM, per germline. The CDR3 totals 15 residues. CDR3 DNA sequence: TGTGCCAGCAGTCTCGGCCCGGAAATGAGGTTCGAGCAGTACTTC. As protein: CASSLGPEMRFEQYF.

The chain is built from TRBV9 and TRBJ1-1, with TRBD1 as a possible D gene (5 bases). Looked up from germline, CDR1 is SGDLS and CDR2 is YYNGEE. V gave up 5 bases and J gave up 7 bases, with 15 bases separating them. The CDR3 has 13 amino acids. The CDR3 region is CASRPGPGGEAFF. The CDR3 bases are TGTGCCAGCAGACCGGGCCCCGGGGGTGAAGCTTTCTTT.

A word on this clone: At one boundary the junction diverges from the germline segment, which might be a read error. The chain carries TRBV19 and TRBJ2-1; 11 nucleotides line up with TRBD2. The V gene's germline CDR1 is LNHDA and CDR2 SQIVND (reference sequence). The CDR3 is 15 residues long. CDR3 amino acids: CASGIAGGQYNEQFF. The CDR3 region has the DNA TGTGCCAGTGGTATAGCGGGAGGGCAATACAATGAGCAGTTCTTC.

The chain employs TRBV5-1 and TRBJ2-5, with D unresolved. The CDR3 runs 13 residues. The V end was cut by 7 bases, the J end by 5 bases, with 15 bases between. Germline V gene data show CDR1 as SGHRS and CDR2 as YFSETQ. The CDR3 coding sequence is TGCGCCAGCGGATCATGGATAGGGGAGACCCAGTACTTC. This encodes CASGSWIGETQYF.

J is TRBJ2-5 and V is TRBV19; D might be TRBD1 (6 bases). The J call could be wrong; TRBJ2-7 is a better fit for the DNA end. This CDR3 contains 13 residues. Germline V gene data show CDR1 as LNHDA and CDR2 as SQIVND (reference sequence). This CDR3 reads CASSSKGEYEQYF. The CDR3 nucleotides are TGTGCCAGTAGTTCAAAGGGGGAATACGAGCAGTACTTC.

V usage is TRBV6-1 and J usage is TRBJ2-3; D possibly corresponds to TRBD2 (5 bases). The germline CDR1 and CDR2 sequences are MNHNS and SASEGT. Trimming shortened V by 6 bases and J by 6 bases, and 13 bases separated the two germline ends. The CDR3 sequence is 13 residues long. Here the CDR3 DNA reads TGTGCCAGCAGGGAGGACTTTCTCGATACGCAGTATTTT. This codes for CASREDFLDTQYF.

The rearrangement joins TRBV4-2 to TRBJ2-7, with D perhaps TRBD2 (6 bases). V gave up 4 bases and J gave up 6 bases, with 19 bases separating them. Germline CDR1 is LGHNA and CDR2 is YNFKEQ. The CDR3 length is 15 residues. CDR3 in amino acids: CASSRGERARSEQYF. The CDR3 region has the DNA TGTGCCAGCAGCCGCGGGGAGCGGGCTCGGAGCGAGCAGTACTTC.

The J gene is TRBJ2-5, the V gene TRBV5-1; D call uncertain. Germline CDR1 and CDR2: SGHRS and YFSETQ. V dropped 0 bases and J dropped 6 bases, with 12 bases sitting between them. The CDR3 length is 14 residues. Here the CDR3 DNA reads TGCGCCAGCAGCTTGGTAGGGTCGTCGAAGACCCAGTACTTC. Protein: CASSLVGSSKTQYF.

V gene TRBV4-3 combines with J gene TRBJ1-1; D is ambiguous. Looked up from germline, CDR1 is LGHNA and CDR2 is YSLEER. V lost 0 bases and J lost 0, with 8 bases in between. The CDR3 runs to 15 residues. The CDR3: CASSQEWVLNTEAFF. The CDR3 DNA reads TGCGCCAGCAGCCAAGAATGGGTTTTGAACACTGAAGCTTTCTTT.

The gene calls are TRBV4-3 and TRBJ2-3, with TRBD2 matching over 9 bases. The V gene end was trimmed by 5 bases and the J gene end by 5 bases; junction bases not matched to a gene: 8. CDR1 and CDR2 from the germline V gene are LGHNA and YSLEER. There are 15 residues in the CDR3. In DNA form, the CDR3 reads TGCGCCAGCAGCGCGCGGGAGGGCCAGGTAGATACGCAGTATTTT. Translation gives CASSAREGQVDTQYF.

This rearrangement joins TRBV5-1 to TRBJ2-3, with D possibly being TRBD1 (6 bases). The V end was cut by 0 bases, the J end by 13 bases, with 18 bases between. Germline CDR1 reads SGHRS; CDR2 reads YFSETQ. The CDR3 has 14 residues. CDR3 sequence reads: CASSLAQGNSFKYF. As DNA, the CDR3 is TGCGCCAGCAGCTTGGCCCAGGGGAACTCCTTTAAGTATTTT.

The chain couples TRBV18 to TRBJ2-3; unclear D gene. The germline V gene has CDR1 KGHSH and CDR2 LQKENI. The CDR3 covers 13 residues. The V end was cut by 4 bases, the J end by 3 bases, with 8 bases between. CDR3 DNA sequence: TGTGCCAGCTCACTGCACGCGACAGATACGCAGTATTTT. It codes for CASSLHATDTQYF.

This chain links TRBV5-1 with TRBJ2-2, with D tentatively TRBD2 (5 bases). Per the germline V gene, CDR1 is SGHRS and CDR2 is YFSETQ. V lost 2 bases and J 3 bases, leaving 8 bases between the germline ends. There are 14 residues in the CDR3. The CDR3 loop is CASSFRGYTGELFF. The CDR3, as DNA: TGCGCCAGCAGCTTTCGGGGATACACCGGGGAGCTGTTTTTT.

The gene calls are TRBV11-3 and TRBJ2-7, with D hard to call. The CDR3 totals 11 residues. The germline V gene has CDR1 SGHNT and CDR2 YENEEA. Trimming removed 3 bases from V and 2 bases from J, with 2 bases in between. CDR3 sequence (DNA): TGTGCCAGCAGCTTCACCTACGAGCAGTACTTC. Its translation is CASSFTYEQYF.

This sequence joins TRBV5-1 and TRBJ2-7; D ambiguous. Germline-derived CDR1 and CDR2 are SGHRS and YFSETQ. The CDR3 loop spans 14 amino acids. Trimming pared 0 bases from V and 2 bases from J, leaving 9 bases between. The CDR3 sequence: CASSLGSSPYEQYF. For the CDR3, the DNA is TGCGCCAGCAGCTTGGGCTCCTCCCCCTACGAGCAGTACTTC.

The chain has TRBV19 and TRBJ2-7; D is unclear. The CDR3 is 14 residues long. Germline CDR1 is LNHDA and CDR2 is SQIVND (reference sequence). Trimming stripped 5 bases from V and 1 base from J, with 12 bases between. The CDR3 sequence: CASSHTRASYEQYF. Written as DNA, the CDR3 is TGTGCCAGTAGTCATACACGCGCTTCCTACGAGCAGTACTTC.

The CDR3 region has the DNA TGTGCCAGCAGCCCGCCTTGGGGGGGCCCTAGCTCCTACGAGCAGTACTTC. This translates into CASSPPWGGPSSYEQYF. The chain couples TRBV5-4 to TRBJ2-7, with a possible D match to TRBD2 (7 bases). The CDR3 loop spans 17 amino acids. The V end was cut by 4 bases, the J end by 0 bases, with 20 bases between. Per the germline V gene, CDR1 is SGHNT and CDR2 is YYREEE (reference sequence).

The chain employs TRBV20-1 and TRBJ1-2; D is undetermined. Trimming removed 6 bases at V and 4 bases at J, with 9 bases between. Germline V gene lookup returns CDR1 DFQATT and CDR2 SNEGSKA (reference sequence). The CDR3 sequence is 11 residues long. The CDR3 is CSARQVYGYTF. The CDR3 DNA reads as TGCAGTGCCCGACAAGTCTATGGCTACACCTTC.

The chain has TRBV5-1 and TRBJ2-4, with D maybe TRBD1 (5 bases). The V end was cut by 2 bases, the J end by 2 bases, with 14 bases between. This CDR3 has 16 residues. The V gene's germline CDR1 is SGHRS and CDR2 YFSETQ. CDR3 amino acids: CASSFGAVESKNIQYF. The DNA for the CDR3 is TGCGCCAGCAGCTTTGGGGCAGTGGAATCCAAAAACATTCAGTACTTC.

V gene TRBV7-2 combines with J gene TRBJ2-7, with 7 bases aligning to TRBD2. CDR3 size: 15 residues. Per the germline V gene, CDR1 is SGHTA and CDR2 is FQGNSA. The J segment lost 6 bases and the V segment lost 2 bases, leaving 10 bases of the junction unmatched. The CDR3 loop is CASSLPRDYFGEQYF. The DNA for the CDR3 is TGTGCCAGCAGCTTACCCCGGGACTACTTTGGCGAGCAGTACTTC.

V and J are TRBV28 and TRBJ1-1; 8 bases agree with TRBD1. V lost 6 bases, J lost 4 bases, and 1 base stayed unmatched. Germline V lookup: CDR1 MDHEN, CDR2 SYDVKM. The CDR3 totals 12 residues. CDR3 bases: TGTGCCAGCAGAACAGGGGGCACTGAAGCTTTCTTT. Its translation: CASRTGGTEAFF.

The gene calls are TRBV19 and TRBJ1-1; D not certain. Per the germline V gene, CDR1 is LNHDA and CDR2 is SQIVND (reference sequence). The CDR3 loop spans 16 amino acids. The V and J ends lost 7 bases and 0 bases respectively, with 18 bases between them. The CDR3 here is CASNAIATNMNTEAFF. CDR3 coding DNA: TGTGCCAGTAATGCCATAGCTACAAACATGAACACTGAAGCTTTCTTT. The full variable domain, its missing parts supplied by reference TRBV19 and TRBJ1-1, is DGGITQSPKYLFRKEGQNVTLSCEQNLNHDAMYWYRQDPGQGLRLIYYSQIVNDFQKGDIAEGYSVSREKKESFPLTVTSAQKNPTAFYLCASNAIATNMNTEAFFGQGTRLTVV.

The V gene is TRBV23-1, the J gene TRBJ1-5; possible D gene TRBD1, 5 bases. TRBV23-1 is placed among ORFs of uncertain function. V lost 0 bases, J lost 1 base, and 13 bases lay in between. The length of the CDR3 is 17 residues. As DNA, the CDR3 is TGCGCCAGCAGTCAATCTCGAACCTCAGGGAGCAATCAGCCCCAGCATTTT. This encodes CASSQSRTSGSNQPQHF.

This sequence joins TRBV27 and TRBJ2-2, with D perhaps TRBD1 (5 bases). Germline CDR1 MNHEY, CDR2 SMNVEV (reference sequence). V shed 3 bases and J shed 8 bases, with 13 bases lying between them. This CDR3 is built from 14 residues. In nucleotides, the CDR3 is TGTGCCAGCAGTTTGGTGTCTAAGGGGGGGGAGCTGTTTTTT. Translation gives CASSLVSKGGELFF.

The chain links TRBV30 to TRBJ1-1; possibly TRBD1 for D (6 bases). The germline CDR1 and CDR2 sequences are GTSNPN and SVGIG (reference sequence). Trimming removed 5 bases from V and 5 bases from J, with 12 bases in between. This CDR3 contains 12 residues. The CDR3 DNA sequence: TGTGCCTGGGGCCAGACAGGTACTGAAGCTTTCTTT. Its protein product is CAWGQTGTEAFF.

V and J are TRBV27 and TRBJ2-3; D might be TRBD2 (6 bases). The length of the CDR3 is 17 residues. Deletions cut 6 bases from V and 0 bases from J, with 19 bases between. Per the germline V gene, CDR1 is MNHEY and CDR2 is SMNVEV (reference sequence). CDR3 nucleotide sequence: TGTGCCAGCAGGCGGGGACTGGAGAGATCTAGCACAGATACGCAGTATTTT. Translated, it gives CASRRGLERSSTDTQYF.

The CDR3 loop reads CASSYGQSTDTQYF. DNA of the CDR3: TGTGCCAGCAGTTACGGACAGAGCACAGATACGCAGTATTTT. This chain joins TRBV6-6 and TRBJ2-3; D may be TRBD1 (6 bases). Trimming cost V 2 bases and J 0 bases, with 6 bases left between them. This CDR3 has 14 residues. The germline V gene encodes CDR1 MNHNY and CDR2 SVGAGI (reference sequence).

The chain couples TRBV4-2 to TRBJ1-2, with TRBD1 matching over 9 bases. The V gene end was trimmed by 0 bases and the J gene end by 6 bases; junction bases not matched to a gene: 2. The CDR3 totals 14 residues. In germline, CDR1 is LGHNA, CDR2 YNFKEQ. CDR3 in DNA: TGTGCCAGCAGCCAAGAGGGACAGGGAGATGGCTACACCTTC. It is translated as CASSQEGQGDGYTF.